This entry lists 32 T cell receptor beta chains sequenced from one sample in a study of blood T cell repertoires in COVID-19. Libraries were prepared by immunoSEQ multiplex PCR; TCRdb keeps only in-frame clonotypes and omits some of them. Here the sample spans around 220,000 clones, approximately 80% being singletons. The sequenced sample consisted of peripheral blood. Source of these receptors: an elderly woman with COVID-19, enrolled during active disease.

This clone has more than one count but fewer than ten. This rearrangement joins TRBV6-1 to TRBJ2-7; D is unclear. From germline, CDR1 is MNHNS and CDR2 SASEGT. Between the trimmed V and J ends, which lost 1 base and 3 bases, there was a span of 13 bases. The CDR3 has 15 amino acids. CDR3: CASSEGVGRLYEQYF. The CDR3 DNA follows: TGTGCCAGCAGTGAAGGGGTGGGCAGGCTCTACGAGCAGTACTTC.

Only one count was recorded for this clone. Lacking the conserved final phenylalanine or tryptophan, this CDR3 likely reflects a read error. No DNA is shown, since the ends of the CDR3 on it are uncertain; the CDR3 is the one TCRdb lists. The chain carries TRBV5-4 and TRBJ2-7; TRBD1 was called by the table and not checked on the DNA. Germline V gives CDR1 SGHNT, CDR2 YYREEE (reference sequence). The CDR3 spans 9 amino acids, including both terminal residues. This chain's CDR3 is CASSLGRPG.

CDR3 DNA: TGTGCCAGTAGTCGCTCCTACGGGGGTACGAGCCGGTACGAGCAGTACTTC. Translated: CASSRSYGGTSRYEQYF. The chain is built from TRBV19 and TRBJ2-7, with D perhaps TRBD2 (6 bases). Germline assignment: CDR1 LNHDA and CDR2 SQIVND (reference sequence). The CDR3 covers 17 residues. Trimming cost V 5 bases and J 4 bases, with 24 bases left between them.

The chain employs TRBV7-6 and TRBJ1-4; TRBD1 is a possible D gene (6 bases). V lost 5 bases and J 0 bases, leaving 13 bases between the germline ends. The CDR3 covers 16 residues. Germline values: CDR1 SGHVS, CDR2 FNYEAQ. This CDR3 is CASSRPAGATNEKLFF. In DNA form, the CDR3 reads TGTGCCAGCAGCCGACCTGCAGGGGCAACTAATGAAAAACTGTTTTTT.

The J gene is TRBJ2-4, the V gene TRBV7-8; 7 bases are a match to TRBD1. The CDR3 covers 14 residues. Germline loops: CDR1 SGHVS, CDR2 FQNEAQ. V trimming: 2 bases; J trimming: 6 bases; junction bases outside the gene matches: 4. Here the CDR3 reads CASSLSGTVNIQYF. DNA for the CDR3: TGTGCCAGCAGCTTAAGTGGGACAGTAAACATTCAGTACTTC.

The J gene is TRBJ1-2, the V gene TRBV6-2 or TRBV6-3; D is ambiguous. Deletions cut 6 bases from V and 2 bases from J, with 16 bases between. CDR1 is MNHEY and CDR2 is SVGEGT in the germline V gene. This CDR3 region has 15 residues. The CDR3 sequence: CASSPAGGLNYGYTF. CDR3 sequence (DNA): TGTGCCAGCAGCCCCGCCGGCGGGCTCAACTATGGCTACACCTTC.

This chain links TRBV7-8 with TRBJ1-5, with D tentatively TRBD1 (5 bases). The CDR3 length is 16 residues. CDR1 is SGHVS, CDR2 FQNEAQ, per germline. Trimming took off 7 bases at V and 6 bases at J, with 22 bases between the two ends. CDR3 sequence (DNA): TGTGCCAGCACCCGGGGAAGGGCCAGGGCAGGTCAGCCCCAGCATTTT. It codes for CASTRGRARAGQPQHF.

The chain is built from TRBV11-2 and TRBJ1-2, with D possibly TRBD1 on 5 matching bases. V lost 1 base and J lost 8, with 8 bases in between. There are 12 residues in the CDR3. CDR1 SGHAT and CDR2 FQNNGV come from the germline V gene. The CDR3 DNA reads TGTGCCAGCAGCTTAGGGGGGGAGGGCTACACCTTC. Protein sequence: CASSLGGEGYTF.

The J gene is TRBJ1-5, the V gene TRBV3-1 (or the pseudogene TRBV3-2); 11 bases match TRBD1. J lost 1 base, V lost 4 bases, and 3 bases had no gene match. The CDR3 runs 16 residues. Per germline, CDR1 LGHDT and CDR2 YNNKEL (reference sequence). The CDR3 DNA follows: TGTGCCAGCAGCCGGACAGGGGGCTTGAGCAATCAGCCCCAGCATTTT. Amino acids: CASSRTGGLSNQPQHF.

The CDR3 region is CASSFRAGNYGYTF. CDR3 in DNA: TGTGCCAGCAGTTTCAGGGCGGGGAACTATGGCTACACCTTC. V usage is TRBV28 and J usage is TRBJ1-2; a weak D match, TRBD1 (5 bases). The CDR3 is 14 residues long. Trimming shortened V by 3 bases and J by 2 bases, and 10 bases separated the two germline ends. From germline, CDR1 is MDHEN and CDR2 SYDVKM.

The CDR3 protein is CASTTRGTSRETQYF. CDR3 DNA: TGTGCCAGCACCACCAGGGGGACTAGCCGGGAGACCCAGTACTTC. This sequence joins TRBV3-1 (or the pseudogene TRBV3-2) and TRBJ2-5; TRBD2 aligns across 9 bases. From germline, CDR1 is LGHDT and CDR2 YNNKEL (reference sequence). V shed 7 bases, J shed 5 bases, and the junction held 11 bases outside the gene matches. The CDR3 loop spans 15 amino acids.

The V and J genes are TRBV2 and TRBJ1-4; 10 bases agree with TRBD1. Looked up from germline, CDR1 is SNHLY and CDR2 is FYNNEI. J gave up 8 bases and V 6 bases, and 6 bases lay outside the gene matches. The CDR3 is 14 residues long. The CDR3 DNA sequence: TGTGCCAGCAGGACAGGGGGCGCGGGGGAAAAACTGTTTTTT. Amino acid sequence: CASRTGGAGEKLFF.

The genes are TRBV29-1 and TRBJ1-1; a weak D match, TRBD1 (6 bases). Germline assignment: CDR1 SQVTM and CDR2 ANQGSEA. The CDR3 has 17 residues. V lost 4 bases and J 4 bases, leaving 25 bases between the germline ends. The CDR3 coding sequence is TGCAGCGTTGTGAGCGGGACATCGGAGCGTTGGGGCACTGAAGCTTTCTTT. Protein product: CSVVSGTSERWGTEAFF.

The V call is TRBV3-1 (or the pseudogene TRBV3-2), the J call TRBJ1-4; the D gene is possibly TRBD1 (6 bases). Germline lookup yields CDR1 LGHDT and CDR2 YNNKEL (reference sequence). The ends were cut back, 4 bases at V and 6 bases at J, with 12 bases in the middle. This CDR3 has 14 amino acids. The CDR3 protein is CASSLGGADEKLFF. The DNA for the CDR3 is TGTGCCAGCAGCCTAGGGGGGGCGGATGAAAAACTGTTTTTT.

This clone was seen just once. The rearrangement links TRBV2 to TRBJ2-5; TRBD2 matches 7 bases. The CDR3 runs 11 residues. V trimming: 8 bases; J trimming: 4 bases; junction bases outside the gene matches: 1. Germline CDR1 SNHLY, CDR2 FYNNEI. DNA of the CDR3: TGTGCCAGCGGGGGGGGAGAGACCCAGTACTTC. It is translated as CASGGGETQYF.

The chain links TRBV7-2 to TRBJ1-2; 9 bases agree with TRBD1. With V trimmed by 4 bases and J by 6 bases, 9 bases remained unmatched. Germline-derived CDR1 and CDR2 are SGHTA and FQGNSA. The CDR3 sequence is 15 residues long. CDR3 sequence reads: CASSSQQGAFDGYTF. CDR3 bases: TGTGCCAGCAGCTCCCAACAGGGGGCTTTCGATGGCTACACCTTC.

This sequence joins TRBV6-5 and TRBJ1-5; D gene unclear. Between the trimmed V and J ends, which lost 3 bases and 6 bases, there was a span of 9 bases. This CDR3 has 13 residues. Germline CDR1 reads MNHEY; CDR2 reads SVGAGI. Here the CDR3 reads CASSYEGSQPQHF. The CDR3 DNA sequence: TGTGCCAGCAGTTATGAAGGGAGTCAGCCCCAGCATTTT.

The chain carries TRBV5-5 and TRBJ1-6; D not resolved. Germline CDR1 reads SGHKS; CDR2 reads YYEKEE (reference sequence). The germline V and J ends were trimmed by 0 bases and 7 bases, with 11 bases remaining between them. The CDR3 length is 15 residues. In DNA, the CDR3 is TGTGCCAGCAGCTTGGCCGGACGGGAAAATTCACCCCTCCACTTT. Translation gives CASSLAGRENSPLHF.

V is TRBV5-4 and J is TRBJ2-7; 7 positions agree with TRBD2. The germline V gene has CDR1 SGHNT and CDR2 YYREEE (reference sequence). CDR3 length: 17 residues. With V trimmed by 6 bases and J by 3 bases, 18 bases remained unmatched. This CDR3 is CASTPGGGRLEHYEQYF. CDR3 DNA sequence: TGTGCCAGCACCCCCGGCGGGGGTCGGCTAGAGCACTACGAGCAGTACTTC. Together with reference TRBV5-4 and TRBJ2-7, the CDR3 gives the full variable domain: ETGVTQSPTHLIKTRGQQVTLRCSSQSGHNTVSWYQQALGQGPQFIFQYYREEENGRGNFPPRFSGLQFPNYSSELNVNALELDDSALYLCASTPGGGRLEHYEQYFGPGTRLTVT.

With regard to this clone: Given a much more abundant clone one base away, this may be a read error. The CDR3 loop reads CVSSRTVRYEQYF. CDR3 in DNA: TGTGTCAGCTCAAGGACAGTCAGGTACGAGCAGTACTTC. The gene calls are TRBV18 and TRBJ2-7, with D possibly TRBD1 on 6 matching bases. CDR3 size: 13 residues. CDR1 is KGHSH and CDR2 is LQKENI in the germline V gene.

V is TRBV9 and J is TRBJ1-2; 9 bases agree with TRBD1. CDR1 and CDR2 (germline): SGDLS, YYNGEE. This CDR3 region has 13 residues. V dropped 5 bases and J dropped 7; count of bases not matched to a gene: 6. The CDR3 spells CASSGEDRGGYTF. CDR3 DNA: TGTGCCAGCAGTGGAGAGGACAGGGGTGGCTACACCTTC. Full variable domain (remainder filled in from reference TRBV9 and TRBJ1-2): DSGVTQTPKHLITATGQRVTLRCSPRSGDLSVYWYQQSLDQGLQFLIQYYNGEERAKGNILERFSAQQFPDLHSELNLSSLELGDSALYFCASSGEDRGGYTFGSGTRLTVV.

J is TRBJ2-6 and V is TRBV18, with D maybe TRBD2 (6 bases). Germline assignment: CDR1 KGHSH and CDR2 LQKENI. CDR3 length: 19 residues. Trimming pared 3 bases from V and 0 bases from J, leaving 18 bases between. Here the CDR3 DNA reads TGTGCCAGCTCACCGCCTGGCGGGATCTTGAACTCTGGGGCCAACGTCCTGACTTTC. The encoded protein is CASSPPGGILNSGANVLTF.

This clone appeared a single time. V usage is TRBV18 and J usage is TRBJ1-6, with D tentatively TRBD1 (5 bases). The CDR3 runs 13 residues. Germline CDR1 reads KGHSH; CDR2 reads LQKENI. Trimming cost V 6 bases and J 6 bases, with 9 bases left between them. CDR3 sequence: CASSPGVNSPLHF. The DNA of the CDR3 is TGTGCCAGCTCCCCGGGGGTTAATTCACCCCTCCACTTT.

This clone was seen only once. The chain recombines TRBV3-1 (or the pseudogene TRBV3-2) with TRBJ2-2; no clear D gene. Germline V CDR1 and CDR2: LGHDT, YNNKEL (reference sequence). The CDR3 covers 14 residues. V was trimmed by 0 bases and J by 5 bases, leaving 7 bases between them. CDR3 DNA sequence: TGTGCCAGCAGCCAAGAGTTCAGGACCGGGGAGCTGTTTTTT. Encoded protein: CASSQEFRTGELFF.

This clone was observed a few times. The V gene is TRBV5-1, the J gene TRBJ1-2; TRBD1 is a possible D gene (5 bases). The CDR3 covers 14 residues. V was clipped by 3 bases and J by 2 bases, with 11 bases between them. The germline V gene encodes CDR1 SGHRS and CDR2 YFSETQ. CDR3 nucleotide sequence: TGCGCCAGCAGCTCCCCCGACAGAAACTATGGCTACACCTTC. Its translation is CASSSPDRNYGYTF.

CDR3 loop: CASSVRDRVNEKLFF. DNA of the CDR3: TGTGCCAGCAGCGTCCGGGACAGGGTTAATGAAAAACTGTTTTTT. The chain is built from TRBV9 and TRBJ1-4; 9 bases fit TRBD1. V lost 2 bases, J lost 4 bases, and 3 bases stayed unmatched. This CDR3 has 15 residues. Germline CDR1 reads SGDLS; CDR2 reads YYNGEE.

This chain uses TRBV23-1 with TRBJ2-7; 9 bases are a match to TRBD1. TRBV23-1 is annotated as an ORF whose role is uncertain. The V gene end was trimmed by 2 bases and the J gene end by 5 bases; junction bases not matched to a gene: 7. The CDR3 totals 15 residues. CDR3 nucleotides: TGCGCCAGCAGTCAACCTCGGGACAGGGACCACGAGCAGTACTTC. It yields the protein CASSQPRDRDHEQYF.

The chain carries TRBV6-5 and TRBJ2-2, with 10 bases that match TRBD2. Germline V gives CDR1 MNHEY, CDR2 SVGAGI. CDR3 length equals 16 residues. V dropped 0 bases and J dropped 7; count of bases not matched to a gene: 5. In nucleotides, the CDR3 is TGTGCCAGCAGTTACTCGGGAGCGGGGGGGTTCGGGGAGCTGTTTTTT. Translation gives CASSYSGAGGFGELFF.

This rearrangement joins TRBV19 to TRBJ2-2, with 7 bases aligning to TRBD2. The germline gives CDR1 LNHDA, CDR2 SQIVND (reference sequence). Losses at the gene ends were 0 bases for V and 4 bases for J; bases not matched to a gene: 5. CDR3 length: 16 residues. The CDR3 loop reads CASSIDLRGSTGELFF. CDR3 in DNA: TGTGCCAGTAGTATAGATTTGCGGGGGAGCACCGGGGAGCTGTTTTTT.

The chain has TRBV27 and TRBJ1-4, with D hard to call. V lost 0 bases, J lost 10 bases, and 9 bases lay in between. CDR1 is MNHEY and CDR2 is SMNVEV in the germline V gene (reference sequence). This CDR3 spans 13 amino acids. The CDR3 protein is CASSLSGRGKLFF. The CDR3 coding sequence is TGTGCCAGCAGTTTATCGGGCCGGGGAAAACTGTTTTTT. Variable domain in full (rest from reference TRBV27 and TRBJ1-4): EAQVTQNPRYLITVTGKKLTVTCSQNMNHEYMSWYRQDPGLGLRQIYYSMNVEVTDKGDVPEGYKVSRKEKRNFPLILESPSPNQTSLYFCASSLSGRGKLFFGSGTQLSVL.

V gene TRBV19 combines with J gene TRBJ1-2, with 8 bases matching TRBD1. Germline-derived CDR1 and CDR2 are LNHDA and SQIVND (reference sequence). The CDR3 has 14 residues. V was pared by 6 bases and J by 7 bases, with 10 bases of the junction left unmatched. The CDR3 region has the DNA TGTGCCAGTAGCCTGGACAGGGCCTCACCTGGCTACACCTTC. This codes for CASSLDRASPGYTF.

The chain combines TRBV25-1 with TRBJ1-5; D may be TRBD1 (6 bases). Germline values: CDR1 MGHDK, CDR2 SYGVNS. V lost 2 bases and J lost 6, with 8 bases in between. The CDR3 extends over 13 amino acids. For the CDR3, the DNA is TGTGCCAGCAGTGAAAGAGGGGGTCAGCCCCAGCATTTT. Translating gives CASSERGGQPQHF.